The 26 T cell receptor beta chains in this list originate from one sample, sequenced in a study of T cell responses to AZD1222 COVID-19 vaccine. The table came from immunoSEQ multiplex PCR; TCRdb's copy has only in-frame clones and leaves some out. The repertoire holds 130,000 or so clones, with 94% as singletons. Sample: peripheral blood, taken on day 0 of AZD1222 vaccination. The receptor set was obtained from an adult in good health.

Comment on this clone: Different DNA sequences within this sample yield the same CDR3. The chain uses TRBV6-2 or TRBV6-3 and TRBJ1-1; no clear D gene. Per the germline V gene, CDR1 is MNHEY and CDR2 is SVGEGT. V lost 0 bases to trimming and J lost 4 bases, with 0 bases between them. The CDR3 extends over 11 amino acids. The CDR3 spells CASSYSTEAFF. In nucleotides, the CDR3 is TGTGCCAGCAGTTACTCCACTGAAGCTTTCTTT.

V is TRBV7-6 and J is TRBJ2-1; 11 positions agree with TRBD2. The V gene end was trimmed by 4 bases and the J gene end by 9 bases; junction bases not matched to a gene: 11. The CDR3 has 16 residues. Germline lookup yields CDR1 SGHVS and CDR2 FNYEAQ. This chain's CDR3 is CASSSGLAAKEVEQFF. CDR3 coding DNA: TGTGCCAGCAGCTCGGGACTAGCGGCGAAAGAGGTTGAGCAGTTCTTC.

This clone appeared once. The V and J genes are TRBV29-1 and TRBJ2-7; D might be TRBD2 (6 bases). Germline-derived CDR1 and CDR2 are SQVTM and ANQGSEA. This CDR3 comprises 11 residues. Trimming removed 4 bases at V and 3 bases at J, with 7 bases between. In nucleotides, the CDR3 is TGCAGCGTTGGGGGGGACTACGAGCAGTACTTC. Protein sequence: CSVGGDYEQYF.

The rearrangement joins TRBV27 to TRBJ2-5; 7 bases match TRBD2. Looked up from germline, CDR1 is MNHEY and CDR2 is SMNVEV (reference sequence). Unmatched junction bases numbered 16, after V lost 1 base and J lost 5 bases. The CDR3 loop spans 18 amino acids. CDR3 nucleotides: TGTGCCAGCAGTTTATGGGGGGGAGTAGACCAGGTTTGGGAGACCCAGTACTTC. Residues: CASSLWGGVDQVWETQYF.

The chain uses TRBV4-1 and TRBJ1-1; D might be TRBD1 (6 bases). The germline V gene encodes CDR1 MGHRA and CDR2 YSYEKL. The CDR3 is 18 amino acids. V gave up 3 bases and J gave up 5 bases, with 25 bases separating them. The CDR3 coding sequence is TGCGCCAGCAGCCATGGTATTCCTCAGGGGCGCAGAGGGACTGAAGCTTTCTTT. Amino acid sequence: CASSHGIPQGRRGTEAFF.

The CDR3 sequence is CASSYLGRRDRINEKLFF. Here the CDR3 DNA reads TGTGCCAGCAGCTATTTGGGGCGACGGGACAGGATAAATGAAAAACTGTTTTTT. The V call is TRBV7-6, the J call TRBJ1-4; 8 bases align to TRBD1. Per the germline V gene, CDR1 is SGHVS and CDR2 is FNYEAQ. The CDR3 loop spans 18 amino acids. Trimming took 4 bases from V and 5 from J; bases not matched to a gene: 15.

The chain couples TRBV30 to TRBJ1-5, with D maybe TRBD1 (6 bases). V was shortened by 2 bases and J by 3 bases, with 8 bases between the two germline ends. There are 13 residues in the CDR3. Germline V gene lookup returns CDR1 GTSNPN and CDR2 SVGIG (reference sequence). For the CDR3, the DNA is TGTGCCTGGAGTACAGGGTTCAATCAGCCCCAGCATTTT. It encodes CAWSTGFNQPQHF.

The chain carries TRBV7-2 and TRBJ2-1, with 7 bases matching TRBD2. Trimming cost V 1 base and J 9 bases; bases outside gene matches: 6. The germline CDR1 and CDR2 sequences are SGHTA and FQGNSA. CDR3 length equals 14 residues. CDR3 protein: CASSLVWEGREQFF. The CDR3 nucleotides read TGTGCCAGCAGCTTAGTGTGGGAGGGCCGTGAGCAGTTCTTC.

This rearrangement joins TRBV19 to TRBJ1-4; no definite D call. V was cut by 6 bases and J by 1 base, with 9 bases left in between. The CDR3 extends over 14 amino acids. Looked up from germline, CDR1 is LNHDA and CDR2 is SQIVND (reference sequence). DNA for the CDR3: TGTGCCAGTAGGAGCCTCGGAACTAATGAAAAACTGTTTTTT. Its protein is CASRSLGTNEKLFF.

The chain combines TRBV7-9 with TRBJ1-2; 11 bases are a match to TRBD1. The J segment lost 3 bases and the V segment lost 0 bases, leaving 3 bases of the junction unmatched. CDR1 is SEHNR and CDR2 is FQNEAQ in the germline V gene (reference sequence). CDR3 length: 16 residues. CDR3 bases: TGTGCCAGCAGCTTAGCGGGGGGACAGGGGGACTATGGCTACACCTTC. This encodes CASSLAGGQGDYGYTF.

This chain connects TRBV28 to TRBJ2-3; 12 nucleotides align to TRBD2. CDR1 is MDHEN and CDR2 is SYDVKM in the germline V gene. CDR3 length: 16 residues. Germline trimming cut 3 bases from V and 7 bases from J; bases unmatched to any gene: 8. The CDR3 loop reads CASSFQLAGGQNTQYF. Here the CDR3 DNA reads TGTGCCAGCAGTTTCCAACTAGCGGGAGGCCAAAATACGCAGTATTTT.

DNA for the CDR3: TGTGCCAGCAGTTTAATCCCAGCAGGCTCCTACGAGCAGTACTTC. It encodes CASSLIPAGSYEQYF. This chain uses TRBV27 with TRBJ2-7; no clear D gene. Per the germline V gene, CDR1 is MNHEY and CDR2 is SMNVEV (reference sequence). Trimming shortened V by 2 bases and J by 0 bases, and 11 bases separated the two germline ends. The CDR3 has 15 residues.

The chain employs TRBV5-1 and TRBJ1-5, with 8 positions matching TRBD1. This CDR3 is built from 16 residues. Germline V gives CDR1 SGHRS, CDR2 YFSETQ. Trimming took 4 bases from V and 1 from J; bases not matched to a gene: 7. CDR3 in amino acids: CASSPGQGGSNQPQHF. CDR3 DNA sequence: TGCGCCAGCAGCCCAGGACAGGGAGGAAGCAATCAGCCCCAGCATTTT.

The gene calls are TRBV5-1 and TRBJ2-1, with TRBD2 matching 9 bases. CDR3 length equals 17 residues. V lost 0 bases and J lost 6; bases outside the gene matches: 10. Germline CDR1 SGHRS, CDR2 YFSETQ. This chain's CDR3 is CASSLARLAGSINEQFF. As DNA, the CDR3 is TGCGCCAGCAGCTTGGCCAGGCTAGCGGGAAGTATCAATGAGCAGTTCTTC.

The chain recombines TRBV6-1 with TRBJ1-2; 9 positions agree with TRBD1. Looked up from germline, CDR1 is MNHNS and CDR2 is SASEGT. The length of the CDR3 is 15 residues. V shed 2 bases, J shed 4 bases, and the junction held 5 bases outside the gene matches. This CDR3 is CASSELGQGGYGYTF. Here the CDR3 DNA reads TGTGCCAGCAGTGAACTGGGACAGGGAGGCTATGGCTACACCTTC.

The chain carries TRBV30 and TRBJ2-1; 11 nucleotides match TRBD2. The germline V gene has CDR1 GTSNPN and CDR2 SVGIG (reference sequence). The CDR3 has 15 residues. Losses at the gene ends were 1 base for V and 7 bases for J; bases not matched to a gene: 6. As DNA, the CDR3 is TGTGCCTGGAGTGGCACTAGCGGGAGTCGGAATGAGCAGTTCTTC. Encoded protein: CAWSGTSGSRNEQFF.

This clone appeared once. The V gene is TRBV11-3, the J gene TRBJ2-1; D call uncertain. CDR1 is SGHNT, CDR2 YENEEA, per germline. Trimming shortened V by 2 bases and J by 9 bases, and 8 bases separated the two germline ends. The CDR3 loop spans 12 amino acids. Written as DNA, the CDR3 is TGTGCCAGCAGCTTATCTGGAATTGAGCAGTTCTTC. Translation gives CASSLSGIEQFF. Drawing the rest from reference TRBV11-3 and TRBJ2-1, the complete variable domain is EAGVVQSPRYKIIEKKQPVAFWCNPISGHNTLYWYLQNLGQGPELLIRYENEEAVDDSQLPKDRFSAERLKGVDSTLKIQPAELGDSAVYLCASSLSGIEQFFGPGTRLTVL.

The chain combines TRBV12-3 or TRBV12-4 with TRBJ2-3; D is uncertain. This CDR3 has 11 residues. The V end lost 6 bases, the J end lost 3 bases, and 4 bases lay between the germline ends. The CDR3 DNA is TGTGCCAGCAGATCAACAGATACGCAGTATTTT. Translated, it gives CASRSTDTQYF.

The J gene is TRBJ1-5, the V gene TRBV7-9; D perhaps matches TRBD1 (5 bases). The V gene lost 5 bases and the J gene lost 8 bases, with 16 bases spanning the gap. Germline V gene data show CDR1 as SEHNR and CDR2 as FQNEAQ (reference sequence). CDR3 length equals 14 residues. The CDR3 nucleotides are TGTGCCAGCAGCCCAACCCCGGGGACGGAGCCCCAGCATTTT. Its protein product is CASSPTPGTEPQHF.

The chain has TRBV6-5 and TRBJ2-5; D is unclear. With 0 bases removed from V and 5 bases from J, the gap between germline ends came to 7 bases. The germline gives CDR1 MNHEY, CDR2 SVGAGI. The CDR3 is 13 amino acids. The CDR3: CASSYSPGETQYF. CDR3 bases: TGTGCCAGCAGTTACTCCCCCGGGGAGACCCAGTACTTC.

The V gene is TRBV30, the J gene TRBJ1-5, with TRBD1 as a possible D gene (5 bases). Germline lookup yields CDR1 GTSNPN and CDR2 SVGIG (reference sequence). This CDR3 has 13 residues. The V end was cut by 2 bases, the J end by 7 bases, with 12 bases between. This CDR3 reads CAWSRGDWQPQHF. The CDR3 region has the DNA TGTGCCTGGAGTCGAGGGGATTGGCAGCCCCAGCATTTT.

The chain recombines TRBV5-6 with TRBJ1-1, with a possible D match to TRBD1 (6 bases). Germline CDR1 and CDR2: SGHDT and YYEEEE. The CDR3 loop spans 18 amino acids. Trimming took 1 base from V and 0 from J, leaving 19 bases between them. The CDR3 nucleotides read TGTGCCAGCAGCTTGTTTCGGGGGGGCCTTTATCTGAACACTGAAGCTTTCTTT. Amino acids: CASSLFRGGLYLNTEAFF.

The rearrangement uses TRBV6-5 and TRBJ1-1; D might be TRBD1 (5 bases). Germline V gives CDR1 MNHEY, CDR2 SVGAGI. The CDR3 is 15 amino acids. Trimming left V 8 bases short and J 4 bases short, with 20 bases between. CDR3 bases: TGTGCCAGCCACTATAACTCAGGGTTTAGCACTGAAGCTTTCTTT. This encodes CASHYNSGFSTEAFF.

The chain employs TRBV30 and TRBJ2-7; D gene unclear. Germline V gene data show CDR1 as GTSNPN and CDR2 as SVGIG (reference sequence). V was shortened by 0 bases and J by 6 bases, with 9 bases between the two germline ends. The CDR3 length is 12 residues. The CDR3 DNA reads TGTGCCTGGAGTGTGGGTGTACTCGAGCAGTACTTC. This sequence encodes CAWSVGVLEQYF.

This clone is a singleton in its sample. This chain connects TRBV10-1 to TRBJ1-1, with a possible D match to TRBD1 (5 bases). This CDR3 is 13 amino acids long. CDR1 and CDR2 from the germline V gene are WNHNN and SYGVQD (reference sequence). Trimming removed 10 bases at V and 2 bases at J, with 14 bases between. The CDR3 DNA is TGCGCCACCAAAGGGGACTTAAACACTGAAGCTTTCTTT. Protein product: CATKGDLNTEAFF.

The chain recombines TRBV4-2 with TRBJ1-1; 10 bases align to TRBD1. V lost 0 bases and J lost 4; bases outside the gene matches: 5. Germline values: CDR1 LGHNA, CDR2 YNFKEQ. This CDR3 is 16 amino acids long. CDR3 protein: CASSQEAGQGSTEAFF. The CDR3 coding sequence is TGTGCCAGCAGCCAAGAGGCGGGACAGGGGAGCACTGAAGCTTTCTTT.